One sample yielded the 28 T cell receptor beta chains listed below, sequenced in a study. Treg sorting used a CD4+CD25+CD127-/low gate. Each CDR3 protein gets one entry after TCRdb re-called the 5' RACE reads with MiXCR. Found here are tens of thousands of distinct CDR3 sequences, roughly 25% of them singletons; the top ten hold 2% to 2.5%. The sample consisted of tumor-infiltrating Tregs sorted from the breast tumor. The receptor source for this set is a female donor with breast cancer.

Comment on this clonotype: A junction end diverges from the germline sequence, so it may reflect a read error. This chain uses TRBV20-1 with TRBJ1-3; 9 nucleotides agree with TRBD1. The germline V gene has CDR1 DFQATT and CDR2 SNEGSKA (reference sequence). The CDR3 is 15 amino acids. The CDR3 coding sequence is TGCGGTGCTACCCAAGCTACAGGGGGCGGAAACACCATATATTTT. The encoded protein is CGATQATGGGNTIYF.

In the case of this clonotype: The final CDR3 position lacks the conserved phenylalanine or tryptophan, pointing to a likely read error. V and J are TRBV5-1 and TRBJ2-1; 14 bases are shared with TRBD2. This CDR3 is 15 amino acids long. Trimming cost V 7 bases and J 4 bases; bases outside gene matches: 4. Germline values: CDR1 SGHRS, CDR2 YFSETQ. The CDR3 sequence is CASRTSGGSYNEQFS. In DNA, the CDR3 is TGCGCCAGCCGGACTAGCGGGGGGTCTTACAATGAGCAGTTCTCC.

There are many counts of this clonotype. V usage is TRBV5-1 and J usage is TRBJ2-7; D not certain. This CDR3 has 15 residues. The V gene lost 0 bases and the J gene lost 3 bases, with 13 bases spanning the gap. The germline CDR1 and CDR2 sequences are SGHRS and YFSETQ. CDR3 in DNA: TGCGCCAGCAGCTTGGCCTTGCAGGTGGTCTACGAGCAGTACTTC. Protein product: CASSLALQVVYEQYF.

This clonotype was observed a handful of times. The V and J genes are TRBV4-1 and TRBJ2-7, with D possibly being TRBD1 or TRBD2 (6 bases each). The CDR3 length is 15 residues. Trimming took off 3 bases at V and 3 bases at J, with 15 bases between the two ends. The germline gives CDR1 MGHRA, CDR2 YSYEKL. The CDR3 DNA follows: TGCGCCAGCAGCCACCTCTCGAGGGGGGACTACGAGCAGTACTTC. Translated, it gives CASSHLSRGDYEQYF.

This clonotype was counted once. This sequence may be a read error, since a much larger clone differs from it by one base. The chain joins TRBV9 to TRBJ2-1, with 10 bases identical to TRBD2. Germline CDR1 SGDLS, CDR2 YYNGEE. The CDR3 spans 15 residues. The CDR3 coding sequence is TGTGCCAGCAGCCCCTGGACTAGCGGTAACAATGGGCAGTTCTTC. As protein: CASSPWTSGNNGQFF.

This clonotype was observed many times. The rearrangement links TRBV5-1 to TRBJ2-7; possible D gene TRBD1, 6 bases. This CDR3 comprises 17 residues. CDR1 and CDR2 from the germline V gene are SGHRS and YFSETQ. Trimming removed 4 bases from V and 4 bases from J, with 24 bases in between. Here the CDR3 reads CASSLPGQGVWEYEQYF. The CDR3 DNA is TGCGCCAGCAGCCTACCGGGACAAGGAGTTTGGGAATACGAGCAGTACTTC. Full variable domain (rest looked up from reference TRBV5-1 and TRBJ2-7): KAGVTQTPRYLIKTRGQQVTLSCSPISGHRSVSWYQQTPGQGLQFLFEYFSETQRNKGNFPGRFSGRQFSNSRSEMNVSTLELGDSALYLCASSLPGQGVWEYEQYFGPGTRLTVT.

This clonotype has more than one count but fewer than ten. The junction differs from germline at one of its ends, possibly a read error. This chain connects TRBV7-2 to TRBJ1-5; TRBD1 is a possible D gene (6 bases). The CDR3 contains 18 residues. Germline V gene lookup returns CDR1 SGHTA and CDR2 FQGNSA. The chain's CDR3 is CASSPQAGGRYSNQPHHF. In DNA, the CDR3 is TGTGCCAGCAGCCCCCAGGCGGGGGGCAGGTATAGCAATCAGCCCCATCATTTT.

The genes are TRBV20-1 and TRBJ2-7; 7 bases align to TRBD1. The CDR3 has 15 residues. Germline V gene sequence: CDR1 DFQATT, CDR2 SNEGSKA (reference sequence). CDR3 residues: CSAKKYRTGAYEQYF. The CDR3 region has the DNA TGCAGCGCGAAGAAGTACAGGACAGGTGCTTACGAGCAGTACTTC.

This clonotype was seen more than once but under ten times. The V and J genes are TRBV6-5 and TRBJ2-1; D is possibly TRBD1 or TRBD2 (5 bases each). The germline gives CDR1 MNHEY, CDR2 SVGAGI. The germline V and J ends were trimmed by 2 bases and 14 bases, with 16 bases remaining between them. The CDR3 consists of 13 residues. CDR3 bases: TGTGCCAGCAGTTACCCCGGGACCCCGAATGAGTTCTTC. Translating gives CASSYPGTPNEFF.

This clonotype has a count of ten or more. The V and J genes are TRBV7-3 and TRBJ2-7; maybe TRBD1 (6 bases). V lost 2 bases and J lost 2, with 13 bases in between. This CDR3 is 15 amino acids long. Germline V lookup: CDR1 SGHTA, CDR2 FQGTGA. Here the CDR3 reads CASSLVAGETYEQYF. CDR3 in DNA: TGTGCCAGCAGCTTAGTGGCAGGGGAGACCTACGAGCAGTACTTC.

The chain combines TRBV20-1 with TRBJ2-3; 8 nucleotides agree with TRBD2. This CDR3 has 15 residues. Per the germline V gene, CDR1 is DFQATT and CDR2 is SNEGSKA (reference sequence). V lost 6 bases and J lost 3; bases outside the gene matches: 11. The DNA of the CDR3 is TGCAGTGCCCCCGAGACATCGGGAGGGACAGATACGCAGTATTTT. Translated: CSAPETSGGTDTQYF.

This rearrangement joins TRBV7-2 to TRBJ2-7; TRBD2 aligns across 10 bases. Germline V gene lookup returns CDR1 SGHTA and CDR2 FQGNSA. CDR3 size: 15 residues. J was trimmed by 9 bases and V by 5 bases; bases with no gene match: 13. CDR3 residues: CASSPDRAGGPVQYF. The CDR3 DNA follows: TGTGCCAGCAGCCCCGATAGAGCGGGAGGGCCCGTGCAGTACTTC.

The chain is built from TRBV7-9 and TRBJ2-5; no reliable D call. The germline V gene has CDR1 SEHNR and CDR2 FQNEAQ (reference sequence). This CDR3 region has 12 residues. Trimming cost V 5 bases and J 7 bases, with 11 bases left between them. The chain's CDR3 is CASSTDGGTQYF. CDR3 DNA: TGTGCCAGCAGCACTGACGGCGGGACCCAGTACTTC.

The rearrangement joins TRBV4-1 to TRBJ1-4; no clear D gene. CDR3 length: 17 residues. Germline V gene data show CDR1 as MGHRA and CDR2 as YSYEKL. V lost 0 bases and J lost 2, with 13 bases in between. CDR3: CASSQDSGRATNEKLFF. For the CDR3, the DNA is TGCGCCAGCAGCCAAGATTCAGGCCGGGCTACTAATGAAAAACTGTTTTTT.

As concerns this clonotype: Relative to the germline gene, one junction end is altered; a read error may explain this. The rearrangement joins TRBV6-5 to TRBJ2-1, with 13 bases matching TRBD2. The CDR3 has 17 residues. The germline V gene has CDR1 MNHEY and CDR2 SVGAGI. Written as DNA, the CDR3 is TGTGCCGGCAGTTCGCAAATTGGGACTAGCGGGGCCAATGAGCAGTTCTTC. It codes for CAGSSQIGTSGANEQFF.

This clonotype has ten or more counts. This sequence joins TRBV5-1 and TRBJ1-1; D might be TRBD1 (5 bases). The CDR3 has 14 residues. V dropped 3 bases and J dropped 5 bases, with 14 bases sitting between them. Germline V CDR1 and CDR2: SGHRS, YFSETQ. The CDR3 nucleotides read TGCGCCAGCAGCTACAGACAGTCAGATACTGAAGCTTTCTTT. Translating it yields CASSYRQSDTEAFF.

The sample holds one count of this clonotype. Mismatch with germline at one junction end may stem from a read error. V and J are TRBV4-1 and TRBJ2-7; unclear D gene. The germline gives CDR1 MGHRA, CDR2 YSYEKL. The CDR3 runs to 15 residues. CDR3 protein: CAGSQDHGTFYEQYF. CDR3 coding DNA: TGCGCCGGCAGCCAAGATCACGGAACCTTCTACGAGCAGTACTTC.

The chain joins TRBV12-3 or TRBV12-4 to TRBJ2-5, with D maybe TRBD2 (5 bases). V dropped 3 bases and J dropped 2 bases, with 7 bases sitting between them. The CDR3 loop spans 13 amino acids. Here the CDR3 DNA reads TGTGCCAGCAGTTTCAAGCGGCAAGAGACCCAGTACTTC. This encodes CASSFKRQETQYF.

Worth noting for this clonotype: This may be a read error, as it is one base from a much larger clone. The chain has TRBV6-6 and TRBJ1-1; D unresolved. Germline CDR1 reads MNHNY; CDR2 reads SVGAGI (reference sequence). V dropped 6 bases and J dropped 4 bases, with 18 bases sitting between them. CDR3 length: 15 residues. CDR3 coding DNA: TGTGCCAGCAGAAGACGAACCCTGATGAGCACTGAAGCTTTCTTT. Amino acids: CASRRRTLMSTEAFF.

The chain links TRBV5-1 to TRBJ2-2; D gene ambiguous. Germline-derived CDR1 and CDR2 are SGHRS and YFSETQ. This CDR3 has 12 amino acids. Deletions cut 4 bases from V and 7 bases from J, with 8 bases between. This CDR3 reads CASSRRSGELFF. For the CDR3, the DNA is TGCGCCAGCAGCAGAAGGAGCGGGGAGCTGTTTTTT.

At least ten counts were recorded for this clonotype. The CDR3 DNA follows: TGTGCCAGCAGCCTCGGGACAGGGGAGACAGATACGCAGTATTTT. Its protein product is CASSLGTGETDTQYF. This rearrangement joins TRBV7-3 to TRBJ2-3; 10 bases agree with TRBD1. The CDR3 length is 15 residues. The trim removed 5 bases at V and 3 bases at J, leaving 5 bases unmatched. Germline-derived CDR1 and CDR2 are SGHTA and FQGTGA.

This clonotype was seen more than once but under ten times. This chain joins TRBV30 and TRBJ2-1; 8 bases align to TRBD2. This CDR3 region has 14 residues. The germline V gene encodes CDR1 GTSNPN and CDR2 SVGIG (reference sequence). V was pared by 4 bases and J by 8 bases, with 10 bases of the junction left unmatched. The CDR3 nucleotides are TGTGCCTGGACGGGTCGGGAGGGTGTGCATGAGCAGTTCTTC. Translation gives CAWTGREGVHEQFF.

The chain employs TRBV20-1 and TRBJ1-4, with 11 bases aligning to TRBD1. With 0 bases clipped from V and 8 bases from J, the junction kept 8 bases outside the gene matches. Germline CDR1 and CDR2: DFQATT and SNEGSKA (reference sequence). This CDR3 is built from 16 residues. CDR3 nucleotide sequence: TGCAGTGCTAGAGAAAAGGGGACAGGGGGGCGAGAAAAACTGTTTTTT. It specifies CSAREKGTGGREKLFF.

The rearrangement links TRBV18 to TRBJ1-1, with D tentatively TRBD1 (6 bases). Germline lookup yields CDR1 KGHSH and CDR2 LQKENI. Trimming took off 0 bases at V and 7 bases at J, with 9 bases between the two ends. The CDR3 extends over 13 amino acids. The CDR3 nucleotides read TGTGCCAGCTCACCACCGGGAGGGGGTGAAGCTTTCTTT. This gives the protein CASSPPGGGEAFF.

CDR3 protein: CASSNIYEQFF. Written as DNA, the CDR3 is TGTGCCAGCAGCAATATCTATGAGCAGTTCTTC. V and J are TRBV28 and TRBJ2-1, with D unresolved. Trimming removed 6 bases at V and 8 bases at J, with 8 bases between. CDR1 and CDR2 (germline): MDHEN, SYDVKM. The CDR3 spans 11 residues.

This chain's CDR3 is CASSLVKGTDGYTF. CDR3 DNA sequence: TGTGCCAGCAGCTTAGTGAAGGGGACAGATGGCTACACCTTC. The V call is TRBV7-8, the J call TRBJ1-2, with 7 bases lining up with TRBD1. Trimming at V came to 1 base and at J to 6 bases, leaving 5 bases not matched to a gene. CDR3 length equals 14 residues. Germline V gene lookup returns CDR1 SGHVS and CDR2 FQNEAQ.

This clonotype was observed once. A much larger clone lies a single base off, so this may be a read error. A read error is likely, as this CDR3 ends without the conserved phenylalanine or tryptophan. The chain links TRBV9 to TRBJ1-1, with a weak D call TRBD1 (5 bases). This CDR3 is built from 15 residues. CDR1 and CDR2 (germline): SGDLS, YYNGEE. Trimming pared 0 bases from V and 0 bases from J, leaving 9 bases between. The CDR3 spells CASSVGGAVNTEAFL. The DNA of the CDR3 is TGTGCCAGCAGCGTAGGAGGGGCCGTGAACACTGAAGCTTTCCTT.

This clonotype was detected only a few times. The chain uses TRBV7-9 and TRBJ2-6; D is unresolved. This CDR3 contains 16 residues. The germline V gene encodes CDR1 SEHNR and CDR2 FQNEAQ (reference sequence). Trimming left V 5 bases short and J 0 bases short, with 11 bases between. CDR3 in DNA: TGTGCCAGCAGCCTGACGTTAAGCTCTGGGGCCAACGTCCTGACTTTC. Its protein is CASSLTLSSGANVLTF. Filled out from reference TRBV7-9 and TRBJ2-6, the complete variable domain reads DTGVSQNPRHKITKRGQNVTFRCDPISEHNRLYWYRQTLGQGPEFLTYFQNEAQLEKSRLLSDRFSAERPKGSFSTLEIQRTEQGDSAMYLCASSLTLSSGANVLTFGAGSRLTVL.